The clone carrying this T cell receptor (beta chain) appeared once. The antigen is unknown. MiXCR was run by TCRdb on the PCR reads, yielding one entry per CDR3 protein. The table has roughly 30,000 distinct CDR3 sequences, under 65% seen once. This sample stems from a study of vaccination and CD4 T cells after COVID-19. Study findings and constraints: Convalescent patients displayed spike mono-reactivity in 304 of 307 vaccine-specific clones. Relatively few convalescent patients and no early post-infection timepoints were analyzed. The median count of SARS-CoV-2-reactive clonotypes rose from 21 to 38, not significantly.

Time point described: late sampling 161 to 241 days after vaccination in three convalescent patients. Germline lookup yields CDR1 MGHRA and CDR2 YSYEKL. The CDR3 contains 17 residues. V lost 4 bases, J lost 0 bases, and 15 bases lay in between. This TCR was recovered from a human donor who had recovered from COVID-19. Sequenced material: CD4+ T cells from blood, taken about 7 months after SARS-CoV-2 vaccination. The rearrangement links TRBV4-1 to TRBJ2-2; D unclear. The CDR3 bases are TGCGCCAGCAGCCTCGTGATGGGTGTCGCGAACACCGGGGAGCTGTTTTTT. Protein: CASSLVMGVANTGELFF.